Reported below is one T cell receptor beta chain. What it binds is unknown. Several immunoSEQ plates held equal portions of the genomic DNA taken from each subset. Only in-frame clones appear in the TCRdb table, and some are missing; sequencing was by immunoSEQ multiplex PCR. The sample carries approximately 1.9 million clones, around 95% recorded once. V gave up 8 bases and J gave up 0 bases, with 5 bases separating them. Germline loops: CDR1 SGHTA, CDR2 FQGTGA. The CDR3 totals 12 residues. CD8 cells classed as naive were CD45RO-negative and positively selected for CCR7, excluding terminally differentiated effector memory CD45RA+ cells. Adults of Caucasian background living in Nashville, Tennessee made up all donors. The sample belongs to a study of shared clonotypes between healthy human individuals. Study-wide context: Three plates each covered CD4 naive and memory; CD8 naive two, CD8 memory one. Findings of the study overall: Only blood was sampled; tissue repertoires likely differ.

The chain couples TRBV7-3 to TRBJ2-1; unclear D gene. Sequenced: naive CD8+ T cells from PBMCs. The receptor's source is a man between 18 and 35 years old in good health. Some clones in this sample may be carry-over from other donors' samples. The CDR3: CASGYSYNEQFF. The CDR3 DNA is TGTGCCAGCGGGTACTCCTACAATGAGCAGTTCTTC.